This T cell receptor (beta chain) comes out of a study of shared clonotypes between healthy human individuals. Study findings and constraints: Several donors held about 5% of naive CD4 clonotypes in common.

Naive CD8 cells comprised CD45RO-negative, CCR7-positively selected cells, excluding terminally differentiated effector memory CD45RA+ cells. To note about this clone: Its specificity is not known.

The V gene's germline CDR1 is MDHEN and CDR2 SYDVKM. This CDR3 is 17 amino acids long. With 4 bases clipped from V and 2 bases from J, the junction kept 8 bases outside the gene matches. Repertoires were generated with immunoSEQ multiplex PCR, while TCRdb's copy carries only in-frame clones and drops some. Among hundreds of thousands of clones listed, 95% were seen once. The V call is TRBV28, the J call TRBJ2-3; 11 nucleotides line up with TRBD2. Sequencing was performed on naive CD8+ T cells sorted from blood. This receptor was identified in a woman between 25 and 40 years old in good health. In DNA form, the CDR3 reads TGTGCCAGCAGTTACCCTATAGCGGGAGGGCCCACAGATACGCAGTATTTT. It codes for CASSYPIAGGPTDTQYF.